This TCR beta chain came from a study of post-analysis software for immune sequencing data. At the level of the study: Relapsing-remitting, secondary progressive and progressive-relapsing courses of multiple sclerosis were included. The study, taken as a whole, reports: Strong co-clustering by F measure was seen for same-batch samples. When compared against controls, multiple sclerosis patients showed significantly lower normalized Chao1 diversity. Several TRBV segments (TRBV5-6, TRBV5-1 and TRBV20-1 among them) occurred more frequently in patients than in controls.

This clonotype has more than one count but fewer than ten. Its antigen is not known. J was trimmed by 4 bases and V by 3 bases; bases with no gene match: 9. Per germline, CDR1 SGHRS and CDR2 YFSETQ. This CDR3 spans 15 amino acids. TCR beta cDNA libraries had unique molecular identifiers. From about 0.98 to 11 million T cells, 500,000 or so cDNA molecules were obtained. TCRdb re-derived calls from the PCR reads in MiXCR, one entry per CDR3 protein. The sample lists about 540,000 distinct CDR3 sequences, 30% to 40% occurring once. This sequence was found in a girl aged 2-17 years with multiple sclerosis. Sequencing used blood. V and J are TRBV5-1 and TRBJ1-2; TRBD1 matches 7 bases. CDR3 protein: CASSSGQRTSYGYTF. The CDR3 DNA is TGCGCCAGCAGCTCGGGACAGCGTACCTCCTATGGCTACACCTTC.